This T cell receptor beta chain was observed in a study of blood T cell repertoires in COVID-19 (dated by TCRdb to about 2020). The study in broad terms: Samples covering the acute and convalescent phases of COVID-19 were provided by collaborators in the United States, Italy and Spain. The material from the prospective study consisted of cDNA or gDNA derived from T cells, B-cell-depleted T cells, or PBMCs. Subjects who had been exposed to COVID-19, were actively infected with it, or had recovered from it provided the deeply sampled blood TCRbeta repertoires that made up the dataset. The repertoires were made available in a free public database intended to serve as a resource for research on the immune response to SARS-CoV-2. The samples were drawn from two sources: the first 160 participants of the ongoing ImmuneRACE study, and 950 to 1,500 subjects contributed by 6 global collaborators. A de-identified subject ID, COVID-19 status, age in years and sex were almost always included in the sample metadata. Where HLA class I and class II types were available, the types were taken from metadata supplied by the sample provider, not from assay-based typing.

The germline V gene (reference sequence) provides CDR1 SEHNR and CDR2 FQNEAQ. Germline trimming amounts to 3 bases on V and 12 bases on J, with 5 as the count of junction bases outside the gene matches. The CDR3 measures 13 amino acids from cysteine to phenylalanine. CDR3 DNA only is kept here, 39 bases in frame from base 1. In the prospective study, participants were 18 to 89 years old, resided in approximately 25 geographic areas of the United States, and were enrolled through a virtual design. Cohort assignment in the prospective study relied on participant-reported clinical history from a screening survey and a study questionnaire. In the prospective study, mobile phlebotomists collected whole blood, serum and a nasopharyngeal or oropharyngeal swab from each participant. Participants in the prospective study had the option to provide additional blood draws and questionnaires over a 2-month period. Prospective study blood samples were shipped either frozen or at room temperature before DNA extraction.

Note on this clone: Its binding antigen is unknown. There are no base qualities to consult, and no much larger clone falls within one base.

TCRbeta CDR3 regions were amplified from genomic DNA by means of the immunoSEQ Assay, a bias-controlled multiplex PCR. Turning to the authors' computational methods: The number of nucleated cells in each sample was estimated by amplification of reference gene primers within the assay. Sequence reads were collapsed and filtered to measure the absolute abundance of every unique TCRbeta CDR3 rearrangement. For each sample, productive Simpson clonality was calculated as the square root of Simpson's diversity index over productive rearrangements. TCRdb retrieved this table from immuneACCESS and kept in-frame rearrangements only. Not all clones are present; in checked studies, unresolved V genes account for under half, and no reason is known for the remainder. Clone size and V and J calls were adopted from that table, with D and trimming inferred from the DNA. The sample table shows around 250,000 clones, and about 81% are seen once. The ten most abundant clones make up around 3.9% of the sample.

Here is what the overall study found, with its caveats: Clinical and demographic metadata were provided uncurated, with the amount varying by source and participant.

Sequenced sample: PBMCs or T cells enriched from blood (not recorded which). The receptor was isolated from a man younger than 40 with acute COVID-19. The chain is encoded by TRBV7-9 joined to TRBJ2-1; 10 middle bases align to TRBD1. The CDR3 loop reads CASSLGTGERQFF. The base sequence is TGTGCCAGCAGCTTGGGGACAGGGGAACGGCAGTTCTTC.